Listed below are T cell receptor beta chains from one sample, sequenced in a study of vaccination and CD4 T cells after COVID-19. TCRdb recomputed calls from the PCR reads with MiXCR, one row per CDR3 protein. The repertoire holds around 14,000 distinct CDR3 sequences, with around 24% as singletons. Which antigens these TCRs recognize remains unknown. Sequencing used CD4+ T cells from blood, cultured in vitro, obtained after SARS-CoV-2 vaccination. These receptors were obtained from a human donor who had recovered from COVID-19. Each CDR3 is given with its conserved first and last residue. The D gene is left open where the match is weak. Part of the rows lack a size; the others show once, few, many or a class for expanded clones.

clone size,V gene,J gene,CDR3 length,D gene,CDR3 DNA,CDR3 protein
.,TRBV29-1,TRBJ2-1,14,.,TGCAGCGTTGATCCCCCGGGGAGAGACAATGAGCAGTTCTTC,CSVDPPGRDNEQFF
few,TRBV7-3,TRBJ1-1,14,.,TGTGCCAGCAGCTTAACAGCCCCGAACACTGAAGCTTTCTTT,CASSLTAPNTEAFF
few,TRBV6-1,TRBJ2-6,15,TRBD1,TGTGCCAGCAGATTACAGGGGTCCGGGGCCAACGTCCTGACTTTC,CASRLQGSGANVLTF
few,TRBV6-1,TRBJ2-5,15,TRBD1,TGTGCCAGCAGTGTCTTGGGACAGGGGGCCGAGACCCAGTACTTC,CASSVLGQGAETQYF
.,TRBV7-2,TRBJ2-5,15,TRBD2,TGTGCCAGCAGCCCCTGGGCTAGCGGAAAAGAGACCCAGTACTTC,CASSPWASGKETQYF
.,TRBV7-9,TRBJ2-1,14,.,TGTGCCAGCAGCTTAGTAGGGCTGACTCCCGTGGGGGTCTTC,CASSLVGLTPVGVF
.,TRBV6-1,TRBJ2-2,15,.,TGTGTCTTGGCCCCCAGCGGGCCGAACACCGGGGAGCTGTTTTTT,CVLAPSGPNTGELFF
.,TRBV19,TRBJ1-4,15,.,TGTGCCAGTAGTTCCGACAGCCCGGGGATCGAAAAACTGTTTTTT,CASSSDSPGIEKLFF
medium-sized,TRBV5-1,TRBJ2-2,14,.,TGCGCCAGCACCCTGGACACCCCCGCCGGGGAGCTGTTTTTT,CASTLDTPAGELFF
medium-sized,TRBV7-2,TRBJ2-7,15,TRBD2,TGTGCCAGCAGCTCCTACCTAGCGGGAGATTACGAGCAGTACTTC,CASSSYLAGDYEQYF
medium-sized,TRBV7-2,TRBJ2-7,13,.,TGTGCCAGCAGCTCTTACCTGACTGACTTTTGGTACTTC,CASSSYLTDFWYF
.,TRBV27,TRBJ2-3,14,TRBD1,TGTGCCAGCAGTTTAGACAGGGGCCCAGATACGCAGTATTTT,CASSLDRGPDTQYF
.,TRBV28,TRBJ2-3,17,.,TGTGCCAGCAGTTTAAGGGGCTTGCGCGCGAGCACAGATACGCAGTATTTT,CASSLRGLRASTDTQYF
few,TRBV21-1,TRBJ2-1,14,.,TGTGCCAGCAGCAATTGGGAAGGCCCCCGTGAGCAGTTCTTC,CASSNWEGPREQFF
.,TRBV7-2,TRBJ2-3,16,.,TGTGCCAGCAGCTTAGTTTCGGGAGTTAGCACAGATACGCAGTATTTT,CASSLVSGVSTDTQYF
few,TRBV19,TRBJ2-1,15,TRBD2,TGTGCCAGTAAGGGCGGGAGGGCCCACTACAATGAGCAGTTCTTC,CASKGGRAHYNEQFF
.,TRBV2,TRBJ1-4,14,.,TGTGCCAGCAGTGCGGGCAGGGTCGATGAAAAACTGTTTTTT,CASSAGRVDEKLFF
.,TRBV27,TRBJ1-3,15,.,TGTGCCAGCAGCAGTTCGGATTCCTCTGGAAACACCATATATTTT,CASSSSDSSGNTIYF
.,TRBV4-1,TRBJ2-3,16,.,TGCGCCAGCAGCCAAGATCTGCGGACTAGCACAGATACGCAGTATTTT,CASSQDLRTSTDTQYF
.,TRBV7-2,TRBJ1-6,14,.,TGTGCCAGCAGTTCCCATATGGGGGGCTTACCCCTCCACTTT,CASSSHMGGLPLHF
.,TRBV19,TRBJ1-5,14,.,TGTGCCAGTAGTGGACAGCTTAGCAATCAGCCCCAGCATTTT,CASSGQLSNQPQHF
few,TRBV20-1,TRBJ1-6,14,.,TGCAGTGCTAGAGTACGCCCTCACAATTCACCCCTCCACTTT,CSARVRPHNSPLHF
few,TRBV10-1,TRBJ2-2,15,TRBD2,TGCGCCAGCGGGACTAGCGGGAAAGGTAGCGGGGAGCTGTTTTTT,CASGTSGKGSGELFF
.,TRBV7-2,TRBJ2-7,12,.,TGTGCCAGCAGCCAGGGGGGAAGCGAGCAGTACTTC,CASSQGGSEQYF
.,TRBV7-9,TRBJ1-3,15,TRBD1,TGTGCCAGCAGCCGACAGGGGGCTGGAGGAAACACCATATATTTT,CASSRQGAGGNTIYF
.,TRBV20-1,TRBJ2-7,12,.,TGCAGTGCTACCGGGAGCCCCTACGAGCAGTACTTC,CSATGSPYEQYF
few,TRBV28,TRBJ1-3,15,.,TGTGCCAGCAGTTTATCCGCCAGACTTGGAAACACCATATATTTT,CASSLSARLGNTIYF
few,TRBV11-2,TRBJ1-6,16,.,TGTGCCAGCAGCTTAGAGGCGCCGGCTCTTAATTCACCCCTCCACTTT,CASSLEAPALNSPLHF
.,TRBV6-1,TRBJ1-5,14,.,TGTGCCAGCAGCCCCAGGGGTGACAATCAGCCCCAGCATTTT,CASSPRGDNQPQHF
few,TRBV20-1,TRBJ2-4,14,TRBD2,TGCAGTGCCATAAGCGGGAGGGCCAAAAACATTCAGTACTTC,CSAISGRAKNIQYF
.,TRBV5-4,TRBJ2-1,15,.,TGTGCCAGCAGGGCGGGGACTCGAACCTACAATGAGCAGTTCTTC,CASRAGTRTYNEQFF
.,TRBV5-1,TRBJ2-1,14,.,TGCGCCAGCAGCCCCAGGGAACTCTACAATGAGCAGTTCTTC,CASSPRELYNEQFF
.,TRBV11-2,TRBJ2-2,16,TRBD2,TGTGCCAGCAGCTTGAGGGTGGGAGGGAAGGCCGGGGAGCTGTTTTTT,CASSLRVGGKAGELFF
.,TRBV14,TRBJ2-1,15,.,TGTGCCAGCAGCCAGATAGAGCGGAGTTACAATGAGCAGTTCTTC,CASSQIERSYNEQFF
medium-sized,TRBV5-8,TRBJ2-7,13,.,TGTGCCAGCAGCCGCGACGAATCCTACGAGCAGTACTTC,CASSRDESYEQYF
.,TRBV18,TRBJ2-2,15,.,TGTGCCAGCTCACCCGGAGAGGTCAACACCGGGGAGCTGTTTTTT,CASSPGEVNTGELFF
.,TRBV6-2/TRBV6-3,TRBJ1-3,15,.,TGTGCCAGCAGTCAGACAGTGGACTCTGGAAACACCATATATTTT,CASSQTVDSGNTIYF
.,TRBV6-5,TRBJ2-7,15,TRBD1,TGTGCCAGCAGTTACCTAGGGACAGGGACGGGGGAGCAGTACTTC,CASSYLGTGTGEQYF
.,TRBV24-1,TRBJ1-5,15,.,TGTGCCACCAGTGACCCAGGGACATCGAATCAGCCCCAGCATTTT,CATSDPGTSNQPQHF
once,TRBV5-1,TRBJ1-5,14,.,TGCGCCAGCAGCTTACGGGGGGTTGGTCAGCCCCAGCATTTT,CASSLRGVGQPQHF
.,TRBV12-3/TRBV12-4,TRBJ1-2,13,TRBD1,TGTGCCAGCAGTAACCGGGACAGCTTCCCCTACACCTTC,CASSNRDSFPYTF
few,TRBV6-5,TRBJ2-1,16,.,TGTGCCAGCAGTTATACGGGGGCTAGCGCCTACAATGAGCAGTTCTTC,CASSYTGASAYNEQFF
.,TRBV6-1,TRBJ1-1,16,.,TGTGCCAGCAGTCCGCTGGGTTGGGACATGAACACTGAAGCTTTCTTT,CASSPLGWDMNTEAFF
few,TRBV29-1,TRBJ2-5,13,TRBD1,TGCAGCGTCCCGACAGGGTACCAAGAGACCCAGTACTTC,CSVPTGYQETQYF
few,TRBV6-1,TRBJ1-6,15,TRBD1,TGTGCCAGCAGTGGGAGACAGGGAGATAATTCACCCCTCCACTTT,CASSGRQGDNSPLHF
few,TRBV29-1,TRBJ2-5,15,.,TGCAGCGTCCGTCTGGACGGGCAGTACCAAGAGACCCAGTACTTC,CSVRLDGQYQETQYF
few,TRBV20-1,TRBJ2-4,16,.,TGCAGTGCGTCCGCCCGGGGGAGAGGTACCAAAAACATTCAGTACTTC,CSASARGRGTKNIQYF
.,TRBV19,TRBJ2-2,17,.,TGTGCCAGTAGTATCGGCGGAGGAGGGTTGAACACCGGGGAGCTGTTTTTT,CASSIGGGGLNTGELFF
few,TRBV7-9,TRBJ2-2,12,.,TGTGCCAGCAGCCCAGACACCGGGGAGCTGTTTTTT,CASSPDTGELFF
few,TRBV7-7,TRBJ2-1,15,.,TGTGCTAGCAGCTTATCGTGGGGAGGCCAGGGTGAGCAGTTCTTC,CASSLSWGGQGEQFF
.,TRBV12-3/TRBV12-4,TRBJ2-6,16,.,TGTGCCAGCAGTTTAGGCATTAGCTCTGGGGCCAACGTCCTGACTTTC,CASSLGISSGANVLTF
.,TRBV5-5,TRBJ2-7,14,.,TGTGCCAGCAGCCCCTTAGGGCGAGGAGGCGAGCAGTACTTC,CASSPLGRGGEQYF